This T cell receptor beta chain was documented in a study of blood T cell repertoires in COVID-19. The wider study: Both acute and convalescent COVID-19 samples were obtained from the United States, Italy and Spain. Nucleic acid was either cDNA or gDNA, and it came from T cells, B-cell-depleted T cells, or PBMCs.

The V gene's germline CDR1 is MNHNY and CDR2 SVGAGI (reference sequence). CDR3 length: 17 residues. V lost 5 bases to trimming and J lost 4 bases; unmatched junction nucleotides: 11. Original analysis: From reference gene primer amplification, estimates of nucleated cell counts were derived. TCRdb's copy holds only in-frame clones and misses some; the assay was immunoSEQ multiplex PCR. V and J calls and clone size are copied from that table; D and trimming were computed from the DNA. The table lists tens of thousands of clones, more than 60% of them singletons. J is TRBJ2-3 and V is TRBV6-6, with 11 bases identical to TRBD2. The receptor comes from a woman of 80 years or more with active or convalescent COVID-19. The specimen sequenced was peripheral blood. The chain's CDR3 is CASSHPFSGGAPDTQYF. The CDR3 DNA sequence: TGTGCCAGCAGTCACCCCTTTAGCGGGGGGGCCCCAGATACGCAGTATTTT.